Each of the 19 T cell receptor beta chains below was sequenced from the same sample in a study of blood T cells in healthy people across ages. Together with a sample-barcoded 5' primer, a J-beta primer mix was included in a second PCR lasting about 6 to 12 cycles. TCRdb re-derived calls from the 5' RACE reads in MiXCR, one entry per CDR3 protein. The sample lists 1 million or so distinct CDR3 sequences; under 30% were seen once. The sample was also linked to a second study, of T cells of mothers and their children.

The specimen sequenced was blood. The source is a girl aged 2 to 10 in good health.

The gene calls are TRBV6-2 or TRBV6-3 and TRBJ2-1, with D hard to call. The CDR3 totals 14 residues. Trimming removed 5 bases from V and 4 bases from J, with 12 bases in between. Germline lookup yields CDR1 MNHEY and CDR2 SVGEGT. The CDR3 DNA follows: TGTGCCAGCAGTCAGCTAGTCGGTTACAATGAGCAGTTCTTC. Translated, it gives CASSQLVGYNEQFF.

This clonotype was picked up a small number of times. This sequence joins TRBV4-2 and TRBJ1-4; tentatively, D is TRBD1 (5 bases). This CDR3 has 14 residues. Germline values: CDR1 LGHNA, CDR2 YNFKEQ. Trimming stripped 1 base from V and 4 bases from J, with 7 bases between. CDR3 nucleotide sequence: TGTGCCAGCAGCCAAGGGGGCGTTAATGAAAAACTGTTTTTT. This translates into CASSQGGVNEKLFF.

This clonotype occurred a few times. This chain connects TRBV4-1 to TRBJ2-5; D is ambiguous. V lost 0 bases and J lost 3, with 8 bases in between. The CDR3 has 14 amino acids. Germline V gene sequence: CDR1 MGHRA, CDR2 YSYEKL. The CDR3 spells CASSQDGRKETQYF. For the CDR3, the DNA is TGCGCCAGCAGCCAAGACGGACGGAAAGAGACCCAGTACTTC.

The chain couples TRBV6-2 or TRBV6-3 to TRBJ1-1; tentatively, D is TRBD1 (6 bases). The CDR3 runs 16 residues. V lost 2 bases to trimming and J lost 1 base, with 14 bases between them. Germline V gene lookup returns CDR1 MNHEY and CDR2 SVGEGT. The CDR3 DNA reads TGTGCCAGCAGTTACCGCTATGGGGGGGCGAACACTGAAGCTTTCTTT. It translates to CASSYRYGGANTEAFF.

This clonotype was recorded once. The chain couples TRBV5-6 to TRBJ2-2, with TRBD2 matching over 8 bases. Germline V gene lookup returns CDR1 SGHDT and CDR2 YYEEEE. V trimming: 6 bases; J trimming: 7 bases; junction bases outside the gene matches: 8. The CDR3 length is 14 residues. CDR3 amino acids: CASTGLAVGGELFF. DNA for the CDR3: TGTGCCAGCACAGGACTAGCTGTCGGCGGGGAGCTGTTTTTT.

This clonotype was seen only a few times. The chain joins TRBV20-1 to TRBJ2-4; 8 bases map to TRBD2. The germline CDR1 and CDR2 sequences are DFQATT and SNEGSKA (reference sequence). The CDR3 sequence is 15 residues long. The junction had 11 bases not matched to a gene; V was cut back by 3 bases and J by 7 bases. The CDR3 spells CSARVSGTSLNIQYF. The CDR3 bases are TGCAGTGCTAGGGTCTCCGGGACTAGTTTGAACATTCAGTACTTC.

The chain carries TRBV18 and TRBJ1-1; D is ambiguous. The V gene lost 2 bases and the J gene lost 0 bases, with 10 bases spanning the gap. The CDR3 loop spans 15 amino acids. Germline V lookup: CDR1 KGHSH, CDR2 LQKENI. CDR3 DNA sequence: TGTGCCAGCTCACCATCGGGAGCCGTGAACACTGAAGCTTTCTTT. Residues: CASSPSGAVNTEAFF.

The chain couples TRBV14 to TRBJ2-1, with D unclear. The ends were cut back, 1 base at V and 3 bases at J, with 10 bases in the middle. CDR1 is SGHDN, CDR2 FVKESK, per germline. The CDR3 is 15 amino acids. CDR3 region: CASSQGRTYYNEQFF. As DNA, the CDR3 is TGTGCCAGCAGCCAAGGCAGGACCTACTACAATGAGCAGTTCTTC.

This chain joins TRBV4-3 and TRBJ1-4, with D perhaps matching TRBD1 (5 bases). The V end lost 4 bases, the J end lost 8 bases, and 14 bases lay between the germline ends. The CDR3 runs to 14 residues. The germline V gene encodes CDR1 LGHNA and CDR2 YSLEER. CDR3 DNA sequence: TGCGCCAGCAGCCCCGGGGCCCCTTGGGAAAAACTGTTTTTT. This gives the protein CASSPGAPWEKLFF.

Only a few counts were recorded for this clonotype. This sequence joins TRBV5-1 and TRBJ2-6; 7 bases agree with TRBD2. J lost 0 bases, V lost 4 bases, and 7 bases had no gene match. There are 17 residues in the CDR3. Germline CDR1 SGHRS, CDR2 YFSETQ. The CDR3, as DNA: TGCGCCAGCAGCCGTTCCTGGGGGGGCTCTGGGGCCAACGTCCTGACTTTC. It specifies CASSRSWGGSGANVLTF.

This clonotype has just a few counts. For the CDR3, the DNA is TGTGCCAGCAGTTACTACCCAGGCTGGGGCTACACCTTC. Its protein product is CASSYYPGWGYTF. The rearrangement links TRBV6-2 or TRBV6-3 to TRBJ1-2; D gene unclear. This CDR3 has 13 amino acids. Germline V lookup: CDR1 MNHEY, CDR2 SVGEGT. V was cut by 1 base and J by 8 bases, with 11 bases left in between.

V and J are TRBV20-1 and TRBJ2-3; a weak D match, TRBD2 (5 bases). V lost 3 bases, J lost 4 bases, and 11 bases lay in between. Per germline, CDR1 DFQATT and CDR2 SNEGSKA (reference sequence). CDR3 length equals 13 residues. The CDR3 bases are TGCAGTGCTAGGAGGGAACGGGCAGATACGCAGTATTTT. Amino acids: CSARRERADTQYF.

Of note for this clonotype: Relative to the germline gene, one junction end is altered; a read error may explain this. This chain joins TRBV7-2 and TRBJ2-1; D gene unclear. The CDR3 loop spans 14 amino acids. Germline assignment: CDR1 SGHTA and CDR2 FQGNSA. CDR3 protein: CASSLGVSYNKQFF. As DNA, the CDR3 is TGTGCCAGCAGCTTAGGGGTCTCCTACAATAAGCAGTTCTTC.

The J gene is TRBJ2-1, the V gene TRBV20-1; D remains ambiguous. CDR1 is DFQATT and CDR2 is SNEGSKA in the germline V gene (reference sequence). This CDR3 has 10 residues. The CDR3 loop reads CGVILNEQFF. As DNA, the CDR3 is TGCGGTGTAATTTTGAATGAGCAGTTCTTC.

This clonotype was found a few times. In DNA, the CDR3 is TGTGCCAGCAGTTACGCGTCAGGGGCGAACACTGAAGCTTTCTTT. It translates to CASSYASGANTEAFF. The V and J genes are TRBV6-2 or TRBV6-3 and TRBJ1-1; D is possibly TRBD1 (6 bases). V was clipped by 2 bases and J by 1 base, with 11 bases between them. The CDR3 covers 15 residues. The germline V gene encodes CDR1 MNHEY and CDR2 SVGEGT.

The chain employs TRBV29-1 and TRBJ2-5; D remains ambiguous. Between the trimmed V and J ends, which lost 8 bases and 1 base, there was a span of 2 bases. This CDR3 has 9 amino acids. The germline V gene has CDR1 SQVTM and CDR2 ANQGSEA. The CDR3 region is CSTQETQYF. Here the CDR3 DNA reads TGCAGCACCCAAGAGACCCAGTACTTC. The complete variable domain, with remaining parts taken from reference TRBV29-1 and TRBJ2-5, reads SAVISQKPSRDICQRGTSLTIQCQVDSQVTMMFWYRQQPGQSLTLIATANQGSEATYESGFVIDKFPISRPNLTFSTLTVSNMSPEDSSIYLCSTQETQYFGPGTRLLVL.

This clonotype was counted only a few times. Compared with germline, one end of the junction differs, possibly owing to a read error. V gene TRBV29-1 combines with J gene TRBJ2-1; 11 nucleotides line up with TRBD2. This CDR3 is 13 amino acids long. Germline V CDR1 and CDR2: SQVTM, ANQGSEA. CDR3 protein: CSAWTSGFNEQLF. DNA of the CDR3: TGCAGCGCGTGGACTAGCGGGTTCAATGAGCAGCTCTTC.

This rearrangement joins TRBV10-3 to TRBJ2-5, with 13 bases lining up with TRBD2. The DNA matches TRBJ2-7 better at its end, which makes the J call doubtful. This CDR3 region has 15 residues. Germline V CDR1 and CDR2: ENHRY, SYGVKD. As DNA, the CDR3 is TGTGCCATCGGACTAGCGGGAGAGTCGGGGTACGAGCAGTACTTC. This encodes CAIGLAGESGYEQYF.

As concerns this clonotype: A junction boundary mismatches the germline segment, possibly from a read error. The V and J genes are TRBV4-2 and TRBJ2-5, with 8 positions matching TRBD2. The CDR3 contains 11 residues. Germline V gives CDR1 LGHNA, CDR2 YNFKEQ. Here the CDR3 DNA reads TGTGCCAGCAGCCAAGGCGGGGGGCGGTTCTTC. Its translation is CASSQGGGRFF.